This TCR beta chain comes out of a study of blood T cells in healthy people across ages. The authors ran a second PCR of about 7 to 11 cycles using a sample-barcoded 5' primer and a J-beta primer mix. TCRdb re-called the 5' RACE reads through MiXCR, storing one row per CDR3 protein. The data contain hundreds of thousands of distinct CDR3 sequences, 56% of them singletons. CDR1 LNHDA and CDR2 SQIVND come from the germline V gene (reference sequence). Between the trimmed V and J ends, which lost 6 bases and 4 bases, there was a span of 13 bases. This CDR3 is 14 amino acids long. Material: blood. The clonotype originates from a middle-aged man in good health. V is TRBV19 and J is TRBJ1-5; D ambiguous. The CDR3 DNA follows: TGTGCCAGTAGGGGCGGCAGTTCAAATCAGCCCCAGCATTTT. Translation: CASRGGSSNQPQHF.